The 29 T cell receptor beta chains reported below all come from one sample, sequenced in a study of response to subunit inactivated influenza vaccine. A single record per CDR3 protein comes from TCRdb applying MiXCR to the RT-PCR reads. The sample shows some 850,000 distinct CDR3 sequences, around 20% of them seen only once. This specimen was PBMCs from blood, taken roughly 5 days after vaccination. The receptors here all came from a man aged 45-65 years who received an inactivated influenza vaccine.

This sequence joins TRBV29-1 and TRBJ2-7; D may be TRBD1 or TRBD2 (5 bases each). The germline V and J ends were trimmed by 4 bases and 5 bases, with 18 bases remaining between them. The CDR3 is 14 amino acids. CDR1 and CDR2 from the germline V gene are SQVTM and ANQGSEA. The CDR3 nucleotides read TGCAGCGTTGCAGGGACGATTATGCGAGACGAGCAGTACTTC. It yields the protein CSVAGTIMRDEQYF.

This clonotype was counted many times. This chain connects TRBV10-3 to TRBJ2-3, with D unclear. This CDR3 contains 12 residues. The germline V and J ends were trimmed by 2 bases and 3 bases, with 3 bases remaining between them. Germline lookup yields CDR1 ENHRY and CDR2 SYGVKD. DNA for the CDR3: TGTGCCATCAGTGAGGGAACAGATACGCAGTATTTT. Encoded protein: CAISEGTDTQYF.

This clonotype was detected ten times or more. The rearrangement uses TRBV20-1 and TRBJ2-1; the D is unclear. V lost 0 bases and J lost 7, with 16 bases in between. There are 15 residues in the CDR3. Germline lookup yields CDR1 DFQATT and CDR2 SNEGSKA (reference sequence). CDR3 residues: CSARDIGRVYNEQFF. The DNA for the CDR3 is TGCAGTGCTAGAGATATAGGAAGAGTATATAATGAGCAGTTCTTC.

This clonotype was counted only a few times. The chain has TRBV5-1 and TRBJ2-7; perhaps TRBD2 as D (5 bases). The CDR3 sequence is 16 residues long. Germline V lookup: CDR1 SGHRS, CDR2 YFSETQ. The V end was cut by 0 bases, the J end by 0 bases, with 13 bases between. In nucleotides, the CDR3 is TGCGCCAGCAGCTTGGCGGGTTTAGCGCGCTCCTACGAGCAGTACTTC. Protein sequence: CASSLAGLARSYEQYF.

This clonotype was observed a few times. The J gene is TRBJ2-7, the V gene TRBV5-6; TRBD1 matches 8 bases. The germline CDR1 and CDR2 sequences are SGHDT and YYEEEE. The CDR3 length is 13 residues. V gave up 2 bases and J gave up 6 bases; unmatched junction bases: 4. CDR3 amino acids: CASSFMDRAEQYF. CDR3 sequence (DNA): TGTGCCAGCAGCTTTATGGACAGGGCCGAGCAGTACTTC.

This clonotype occurred a few times. V usage is TRBV15 and J usage is TRBJ2-5, with D possibly being TRBD2 (5 bases). The CDR3 loop spans 14 amino acids. Germline loops: CDR1 LNHNV, CDR2 YYDKDF (reference sequence). Trimming took 0 bases from V and 4 from J, leaving 9 bases between them. CDR3 sequence reads: CATSRDLARETQYF. CDR3 in DNA: TGTGCCACCAGCAGAGACCTAGCTAGAGAGACCCAGTACTTC.

In this sample, this clonotype turned up a few times. V gene TRBV4-2 combines with J gene TRBJ2-7, with D unclear. The V end was cut by 3 bases, the J end by 2 bases, with 5 bases between. The CDR3 is 12 residues long. Germline values: CDR1 LGHNA, CDR2 YNFKEQ. CDR3 residues: CASSQNTYEQYF. In DNA, the CDR3 is TGTGCCAGCAGCCAGAATACCTACGAGCAGTACTTC.

This CDR3 is CASSPPRDTEAFF. CDR3 in DNA: TGTGCCAGCAGCCCCCCGAGGGACACTGAAGCTTTCTTT. The chain has TRBV9 and TRBJ1-1; D is unclear. V gave up 4 bases and J gave up 3 bases, with 10 bases separating them. The germline CDR1 and CDR2 sequences are SGDLS and YYNGEE. CDR3 length: 13 residues.

This chain uses TRBV5-1 with TRBJ2-1; D might be TRBD1 or TRBD2, each matching 5 bases. The germline V and J ends were trimmed by 2 bases and 8 bases, with 14 bases remaining between them. Germline lookup yields CDR1 SGHRS and CDR2 YFSETQ. CDR3 length: 14 amino acids. The CDR3 nucleotides read TGCGCCAGCAGCTTCGCGGCAGAGGGGTATGAGCAGTTCTTC. It yields the protein CASSFAAEGYEQFF. Combining the CDR3 with reference TRBV5-1 and TRBJ2-1 gives the whole variable domain KAGVTQTPRYLIKTRGQQVTLSCSPISGHRSVSWYQQTPGQGLQFLFEYFSETQRNKGNFPGRFSGRQFSNSRSEMNVSTLELGDSALYLCASSFAAEGYEQFFGPGTRLTVL.

This rearrangement joins TRBV5-4 to TRBJ2-1, with unresolved D. Germline-derived CDR1 and CDR2 are SGHNT and YYREEE (reference sequence). This CDR3 is built from 16 residues. Trimming cost V 4 bases and J 0 bases, with 14 bases left between them. The CDR3 nucleotides read TGTGCCAGCAGCCTAGACCCGCCGAGCTCCTACAATGAGCAGTTCTTC. This sequence encodes CASSLDPPSSYNEQFF.

The chain employs TRBV11-2 and TRBJ2-5, with D hard to call. This CDR3 spans 14 amino acids. From germline, CDR1 is SGHAT and CDR2 FQNNGV. The V end lost 6 bases, the J end lost 4 bases, and 15 bases lay between the germline ends. The CDR3 region is CASSIYVAGETQYF. Here the CDR3 DNA reads TGTGCCAGCAGTATTTACGTGGCAGGAGAGACCCAGTACTTC.

This clonotype was detected ten times or more. J is TRBJ1-5 and V is TRBV6-2 or TRBV6-3; weak D call: TRBD1 (5 bases). CDR3 length equals 12 residues. V lost 2 bases, J lost 6 bases, and 5 bases lay in between. Germline V gene sequence: CDR1 MNHEY, CDR2 SVGEGT. The CDR3 bases are TGTGCCAGCAGTTACGGGGGTCAGCCCCAGCATTTT. Encoded protein: CASSYGGQPQHF.

The V and J genes are TRBV5-1 and TRBJ1-1, with D perhaps TRBD1 (6 bases). This CDR3 contains 14 residues. The germline gives CDR1 SGHRS, CDR2 YFSETQ. Trimming took off 2 bases at V and 3 bases at J, with 11 bases between the two ends. The CDR3 loop is CASSFQGPDTEAFF. For the CDR3, the DNA is TGCGCCAGCAGCTTCCAGGGGCCGGACACTGAAGCTTTCTTT.

This clonotype has more than one count but fewer than ten. The genes are TRBV20-1 and TRBJ2-1, with D possibly called TRBD1 or TRBD2 (5 bases each). The CDR3 extends over 12 amino acids. Germline V gene data show CDR1 as DFQATT and CDR2 as SNEGSKA (reference sequence). Trimming removed 6 bases at V and 9 bases at J, with 15 bases between. Here the CDR3 DNA reads TGCAGTGCCCAGGGTGGAGGAAGTGAGCAGTTCTTC. Translating gives CSAQGGGSEQFF.

The sample holds a few counts of this clonotype. The chain joins TRBV5-1 to TRBJ2-2, with 10 bases lining up with TRBD1. Germline trimming cut 1 base from V and 7 bases from J; bases unmatched to any gene: 7. The CDR3 extends over 16 amino acids. Germline V gene lookup returns CDR1 SGHRS and CDR2 YFSETQ. The CDR3 spells CASSLTGTGDVGELFF. The CDR3 DNA sequence: TGCGCCAGCAGCTTGACCGGGACAGGGGATGTCGGGGAGCTGTTTTTT.

The chain uses TRBV9 and TRBJ2-2, with D perhaps TRBD2 (5 bases). The CDR3 is made up of 16 amino acids. Per the germline V gene, CDR1 is SGDLS and CDR2 is YYNGEE. V was clipped by 4 bases and J by 2 bases, with 15 bases between them. The CDR3 loop is CASSRASAANTGELFF. CDR3 coding DNA: TGTGCCAGCAGCCGCGCGTCAGCGGCTAACACCGGGGAGCTGTTTTTT.

The chain is built from TRBV6-1 and TRBJ1-6; tentatively, D is TRBD1 (5 bases). Trimming shortened V by 6 bases and J by 3 bases, and 9 bases separated the two germline ends. Germline lookup yields CDR1 MNHNS and CDR2 SASEGT. CDR3 size: 14 residues. The CDR3 loop reads CASRPGGYNSPLHF. DNA for the CDR3: TGTGCCAGCAGGCCGGGGGGCTATAATTCACCCCTCCACTTT.

This clonotype was observed a handful of times. This chain joins TRBV4-3 and TRBJ2-1; D call uncertain. The CDR3 spans 14 residues. Trimming shortened V by 1 base and J by 7 bases, and 11 bases separated the two germline ends. Germline V gene sequence: CDR1 LGHNA, CDR2 YSLEER. The CDR3 DNA reads TGCGCCAGCAGCCAAGCTTCGTGGGCTAATGAGCAGTTCTTC. Translating gives CASSQASWANEQFF.

This clonotype came up many times. This chain joins TRBV20-1 and TRBJ2-5; 8 bases fit TRBD1. Germline CDR1 DFQATT, CDR2 SNEGSKA (reference sequence). This CDR3 contains 13 residues. With V trimmed by 1 base and J by 4 bases, 2 bases remained unmatched. CDR3 in DNA: TGCAGTGCTAGAGGGCAGGGGGCAGAGACCCAGTACTTC. The encoded protein is CSARGQGAETQYF.

The sample holds a few counts of this clonotype. The V gene is TRBV24-1, the J gene TRBJ2-7; tentatively, D is TRBD1 or TRBD2 (5 bases each). Trimming took 3 bases from V and 3 from J, leaving 11 bases between them. The CDR3 is made up of 14 amino acids. The germline V gene encodes CDR1 KGHDR and CDR2 SFDVKD. The CDR3 DNA reads as TGTGCCACCAGTGATCCAGGGACGGACTACGAGCAGTACTTC. Translating gives CATSDPGTDYEQYF.

The chain joins TRBV10-2 to TRBJ2-7; weak D call: TRBD1 (5 bases). Germline lookup yields CDR1 WSHSY and CDR2 SAAADI. Trimming took 8 bases from V and 5 from J, leaving 19 bases between them. This CDR3 has 14 residues. The CDR3 is CASGQFTRAHEQYF. The DNA for the CDR3 is TGCGCCAGCGGACAATTCACCCGGGCCCACGAGCAGTACTTC.

The chain links TRBV10-3 to TRBJ2-5; TRBD2 aligns across 10 bases. The CDR3 is 14 residues long. V dropped 10 bases and J dropped 5; count of bases not matched to a gene: 10. Germline CDR1 ENHRY, CDR2 SYGVKD. The CDR3 spells CATTPAGGPETQYF. The DNA for the CDR3 is TGTGCCACAACGCCAGCGGGAGGGCCGGAGACCCAGTACTTC.

Only a few counts were recorded for this clonotype. The chain carries TRBV7-9 and TRBJ2-1; 9 nucleotides agree with TRBD2. The V gene's germline CDR1 is SEHNR and CDR2 FQNEAQ (reference sequence). The J segment lost 6 bases and the V segment lost 5 bases, leaving 8 bases of the junction unmatched. The CDR3 is 15 residues long. CDR3 sequence: CASSLRLADGNEQFF. The CDR3 nucleotides are TGTGCCAGCAGCCTAAGACTAGCGGATGGCAATGAGCAGTTCTTC.

This clonotype has just a few counts. V gene TRBV7-2 combines with J gene TRBJ2-5; D remains unclear. The germline V and J ends were trimmed by 6 bases and 4 bases, with 6 bases remaining between them. The CDR3 is 11 amino acids. Germline assignment: CDR1 SGHTA and CDR2 FQGNSA. The CDR3 DNA reads as TGTGCCAGCAGGCGCCTAGAGACCCAGTACTTC. Residues: CASRRLETQYF.

This clonotype has only a few counts. J is TRBJ2-1 and V is TRBV7-9; a weak D match, TRBD1 (6 bases). The CDR3 is 13 residues long. V lost 7 bases to trimming and J lost 6 bases, with 13 bases between them. The germline CDR1 and CDR2 sequences are SEHNR and FQNEAQ (reference sequence). CDR3 DNA: TGTGCCAGCACCATATCAGGGGTCAATGAGCAGTTCTTC. It encodes CASTISGVNEQFF.

This clonotype was picked up a small number of times. This rearrangement joins TRBV20-1 to TRBJ1-3; D gene ambiguous. This CDR3 has 15 residues. Germline CDR1 reads DFQATT; CDR2 reads SNEGSKA (reference sequence). The V end was cut by 2 bases, the J end by 1 base, with 12 bases between. The CDR3: CSARPGWESGNTIYF. In nucleotides, the CDR3 is TGCAGTGCTAGACCAGGCTGGGAATCTGGAAACACCATATATTTT.

This rearrangement joins TRBV29-1 to TRBJ2-1; 9 nucleotides align to TRBD1. Germline loops: CDR1 SQVTM, CDR2 ANQGSEA. Germline trimming cut 1 base from V and 3 bases from J; bases unmatched to any gene: 1. The CDR3 runs 14 residues. CDR3 nucleotide sequence: TGCAGCGTTGAAGGGACAGGGGTCTACAATGAGCAGTTCTTC. Its protein is CSVEGTGVYNEQFF.

The chain has TRBV28 and TRBJ2-6; D is unclear. In germline, CDR1 is MDHEN, CDR2 SYDVKM. Trimming shortened V by 3 bases and J by 0 bases, and 9 bases separated the two germline ends. The CDR3 totals 16 residues. Here the CDR3 reads CASSLGKDSGANVLTF. The DNA of the CDR3 is TGTGCCAGCAGTTTGGGAAAAGACTCTGGGGCCAACGTCCTGACTTTC.

This clonotype was detected only a few times. The chain links TRBV7-2 to TRBJ2-3; 11 bases map to TRBD2. The V and J ends lost 5 bases and 7 bases, in that order; junction bases with no gene match: 5. This CDR3 spans 14 amino acids. Per germline, CDR1 SGHTA and CDR2 FQGNSA. CDR3 sequence: CASSDTSGSYTQYF. The DNA for the CDR3 is TGTGCCAGCAGCGACACTAGCGGGAGTTATACGCAGTATTTT.